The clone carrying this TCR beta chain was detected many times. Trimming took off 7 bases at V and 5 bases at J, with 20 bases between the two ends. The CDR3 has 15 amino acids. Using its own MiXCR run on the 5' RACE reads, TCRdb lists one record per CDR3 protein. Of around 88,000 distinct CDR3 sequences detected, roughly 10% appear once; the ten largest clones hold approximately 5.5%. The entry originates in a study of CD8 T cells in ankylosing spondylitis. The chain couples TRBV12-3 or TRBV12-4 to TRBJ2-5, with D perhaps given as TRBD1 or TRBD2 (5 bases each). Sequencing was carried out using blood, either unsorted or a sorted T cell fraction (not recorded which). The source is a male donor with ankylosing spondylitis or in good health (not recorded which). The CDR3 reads CASTPRVQGGETQYF. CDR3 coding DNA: TGTGCCAGCACCCCCCGGGTCCAGGGCGGGGAGACCCAGTACTTC.